One and the same sample provided the 14 T cell receptor beta chains below, sequenced in a study of PD-1 blockade in classical Hodgkin lymphoma. Time point given: cycle 4 day 1 (C4D1), after 6 weeks of nivolumab. Patients all relapsed after autologous stem cell transplantation, and there was variation in brentuximab vedotin exposure. TCRdb keeps only in-frame clones here, not all; method: immunoSEQ multiplex PCR. The sample consists of 100,000 or so clones, over 75% of them appearing once. Source: peripheral blood mononuclear cells (PBMCs), taken before the fourth cycle of nivolumab. The receptors stem from a human donor with classical Hodgkin lymphoma.

The rearrangement uses TRBV5-3 and TRBJ2-5; TRBD2 is a possible D gene (6 bases). TRBV5-3 has ORF status, its function being uncertain. The ends were cut back, 0 bases at V and 6 bases at J, with 15 bases in the middle. This CDR3 is 15 amino acids long. The CDR3, as DNA: TGTGCCAGAAGCTTGGGGGTTGGGGGGAGGAAGACCCAGTACTTC. Encoded protein: CARSLGVGGRKTQYF.

This chain joins TRBV28 and TRBJ2-3, with a weak D call TRBD2 (5 bases). Germline V lookup: CDR1 MDHEN, CDR2 SYDVKM. There are 13 residues in the CDR3. Trimming took off 5 bases at V and 8 bases at J, with 14 bases between the two ends. This CDR3 is CASSLLSEGTQYF. As DNA, the CDR3 is TGTGCCAGCAGTCTTCTTTCAGAGGGTACGCAGTATTTT.

This clone was observed a few times. The chain combines TRBV25-1 with TRBJ2-2; 7 nucleotides agree with TRBD1. Trimming at V came to 4 bases and at J to 6 bases, leaving 11 bases not matched to a gene. The CDR3 runs 16 residues. Germline V lookup: CDR1 MGHDK, CDR2 SYGVNS. DNA for the CDR3: TGTGCCAGCAGTGGACAGGGCAGCGCGTATCCCGGGGAGCTGTTTTTT. Translated, it gives CASSGQGSAYPGELFF.

The chain employs TRBV6-6 and TRBJ1-2; D gene ambiguous. The CDR3 has 13 amino acids. V gave up 6 bases and J gave up 8 bases, with 16 bases separating them. The germline CDR1 and CDR2 sequences are MNHNY and SVGAGI (reference sequence). CDR3 DNA sequence: TGTGCCAGCAGGCAACCGGGTTTGCACGGCTACACCTTC. This codes for CASRQPGLHGYTF.

This clone was recorded once. The chain is built from TRBV15 and TRBJ2-7; 7 bases match TRBD1. There are 12 residues in the CDR3. Germline V CDR1 and CDR2: LNHNV, YYDKDF (reference sequence). V was clipped by 10 bases and J by 7 bases; unmatched bases: 10. CDR3 sequence (DNA): TGTGCCAAAAGACAGGGACCCAGGGAGCAGTACTTC. It encodes CAKRQGPREQYF.

This rearrangement joins TRBV15 to TRBJ2-6, with D hard to call. V was shortened by 0 bases and J by 0 bases, with 9 bases between the two germline ends. This CDR3 is built from 17 residues. Per germline, CDR1 LNHNV and CDR2 YYDKDF (reference sequence). DNA of the CDR3: TGTGCCACCAGCAGAGAAAGGAGCCCCTCTGGGGCCAACGTCCTGACTTTC. As protein: CATSRERSPSGANVLTF.

The V call is TRBV23-1, the J call TRBJ1-6; TRBD1 matches at 10 bases. TRBV23-1 has ORF status, its function being uncertain. J lost 3 bases, V lost 6 bases, and 14 bases had no gene match. This CDR3 has 19 amino acids. The CDR3 sequence: CASRLGTGDPHFYNSPLHF. Written as DNA, the CDR3 is TGCGCCAGCAGACTCGGGACAGGGGACCCCCATTTCTATAATTCACCCCTCCACTTT.

The chain carries TRBV29-1 and TRBJ2-1; no reliable D call. CDR1 and CDR2 from the germline V gene are SQVTM and ANQGSEA. V gave up 7 bases and J gave up 5 bases, with 6 bases separating them. The CDR3 is made up of 10 amino acids. CDR3 in amino acids: CSAHNNEQFF. The CDR3 DNA is TGCAGCGCCCACAACAATGAGCAGTTCTTC.

The V gene is TRBV28, the J gene TRBJ2-6, with D hard to call. Trimming cost V 3 bases and J 0 bases, with 3 bases left between them. The CDR3 has 14 amino acids. Germline loops: CDR1 MDHEN, CDR2 SYDVKM. CDR3 amino acids: CASSLLSGANVLTF. The CDR3 coding sequence is TGTGCCAGCAGTTTGCTCTCTGGGGCCAACGTCCTGACTTTC.

The chain combines TRBV11-2 with TRBJ1-1; no definite D call. The CDR3 is made up of 15 amino acids. Per the germline V gene, CDR1 is SGHAT and CDR2 is FQNNGV. Trimming removed 4 bases from V and 1 base from J, with 13 bases in between. The CDR3 sequence is CASSSPGRGNTEAFF. CDR3 DNA sequence: TGTGCCAGCAGCTCCCCTGGACGGGGGAACACTGAAGCTTTCTTT.

The V call is TRBV4-2, the J call TRBJ2-7, with D perhaps assigned TRBD1 or TRBD2 (5 bases each). From germline, CDR1 is LGHNA and CDR2 YNFKEQ. The V gene lost 1 base and the J gene lost 0 bases, with 16 bases spanning the gap. The CDR3 is 17 amino acids. CDR3 in DNA: TGTGCCAGCAGCCAAGCAGACCGGGGCACTAACTCCTACGAGCAGTACTTC. Translated, it gives CASSQADRGTNSYEQYF.

This chain's CDR3 is CASSSFRGQGAGELFF. The CDR3 DNA reads as TGTGCCAGCAGCTCCTTCCGGGGACAGGGGGCCGGGGAGCTGTTTTTT. The chain employs TRBV11-3 and TRBJ2-2, with 11 positions matching TRBD1. V shed 4 bases, J shed 6 bases, and the junction held 7 bases outside the gene matches. The CDR3 has 16 residues. Germline lookup yields CDR1 SGHNT and CDR2 YENEEA.

The chain has TRBV28 and TRBJ1-1; maybe TRBD1 (5 bases). V was trimmed by 6 bases and J by 10 bases, leaving 12 bases between them. The CDR3 loop spans 11 amino acids. Germline V CDR1 and CDR2: MDHEN, SYDVKM. CDR3 sequence: CASRGPLSAFF. The DNA for the CDR3 is TGTGCCAGCAGGGGGCCTCTCTCAGCTTTCTTT.

This clone was seen a single time. V is TRBV28 and J is TRBJ2-7; D not resolved. Per the germline V gene, CDR1 is MDHEN and CDR2 is SYDVKM. The CDR3 has 14 amino acids. Trimming removed 3 bases from V and 3 bases from J, with 12 bases in between. CDR3: CASSFWQAHYEQYF. The CDR3 DNA sequence: TGTGCCAGCAGTTTTTGGCAGGCCCACTACGAGCAGTACTTC.